Sequencing of this T cell receptor (beta chain) was carried out in a study of blood T cell repertoires in COVID-19. V lost 3 bases to trimming and J lost 9 bases, with 12 bases between them. The CDR3 totals 13 residues. Germline values: CDR1 ENHRY, CDR2 SYGVKD. The data were produced by immunoSEQ multiplex PCR, yet TCRdb's version contains in-frame clones alone and is incomplete. The data hold approximately 150,000 clones, with 80% to 85% observed a single time. This receptor was taken from a man between 65 and 85 years old with active or convalescent COVID-19. This sequence joins TRBV10-3 and TRBJ2-1, with D possibly matching TRBD2 (5 bases). The material sequenced was peripheral blood. The CDR3 region is CAISETSKGEQFF. In DNA form, the CDR3 reads TGTGCCATCAGTGAAACTAGTAAAGGTGAGCAGTTCTTC.